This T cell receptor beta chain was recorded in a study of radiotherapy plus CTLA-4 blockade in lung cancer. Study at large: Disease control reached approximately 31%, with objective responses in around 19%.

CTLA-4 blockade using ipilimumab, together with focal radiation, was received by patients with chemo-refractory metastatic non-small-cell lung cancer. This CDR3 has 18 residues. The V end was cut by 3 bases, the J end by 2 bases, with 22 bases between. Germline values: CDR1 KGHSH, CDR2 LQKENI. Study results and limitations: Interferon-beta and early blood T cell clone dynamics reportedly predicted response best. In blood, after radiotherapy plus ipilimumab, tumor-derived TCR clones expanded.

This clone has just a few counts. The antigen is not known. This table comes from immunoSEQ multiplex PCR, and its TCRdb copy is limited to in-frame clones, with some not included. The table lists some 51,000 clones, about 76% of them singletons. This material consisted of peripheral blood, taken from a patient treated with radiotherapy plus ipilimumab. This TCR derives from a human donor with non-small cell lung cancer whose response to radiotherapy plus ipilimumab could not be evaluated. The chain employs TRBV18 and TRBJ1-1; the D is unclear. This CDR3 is CASSPGWEGSPRNTEAFF. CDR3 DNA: TGTGCCAGCTCACCGGGGTGGGAGGGATCCCCAAGAAACACTGAAGCTTTCTTT.